The 4 T cell receptor beta chains reported below all come from one sample, sequenced in a study of identical twins. TCRdb reprocessed the 5' RACE reads with MiXCR, giving one entry per CDR3 protein. The sample lists 1.5 million to 2 million distinct CDR3 sequences, under 35% occurring once. The sequencing input was cord blood. The receptors come from a newborn girl in good health.

This clonotype has just a few counts. The rearrangement uses TRBV2 and TRBJ1-6; D may be TRBD1 (5 bases). The CDR3 spans 15 residues. With 1 base removed from V and 10 bases from J, the gap between germline ends came to 14 bases. CDR1 is SNHLY, CDR2 FYNNEI, per germline. The CDR3 DNA sequence: TGTGCCAGCAGTGAAGGGCAGGGTTTAAACTCACCCCTCCACTTT. Amino acids: CASSEGQGLNSPLHF.

The V gene is TRBV27, the J gene TRBJ2-7, with D uncertain. The V and J ends lost 5 bases and 3 bases respectively, with 20 bases between them. The CDR3 consists of 16 residues. The germline V gene has CDR1 MNHEY and CDR2 SMNVEV (reference sequence). This chain's CDR3 is CASSPNFSLLRYEQYF. The CDR3 coding sequence is TGTGCCAGCAGTCCCAACTTCAGCCTACTACGCTACGAGCAGTACTTC.

This clonotype occurred a few times. The chain uses TRBV2 and TRBJ2-3; the match to TRBD1 covers 10 bases. In germline, CDR1 is SNHLY, CDR2 FYNNEI. The V and J ends lost 2 bases and 1 base, in that order; junction bases with no gene match: 3. CDR3 length: 16 residues. The CDR3 nucleotides read TGTGCCAGCAGTGAACTAGGGACAGGGGGCACAGATACGCAGTATTTT. It is translated as CASSELGTGGTDTQYF.

The chain recombines TRBV6-1 with TRBJ2-3; D gene ambiguous. The length of the CDR3 is 14 residues. Trimming took 4 bases from V and 0 from J, leaving 8 bases between them. Germline loops: CDR1 MNHNS, CDR2 SASEGT. The CDR3 nucleotides read TGTGCCAGCAGTGTTCAGGAGAGCACAGATACGCAGTATTTT. It is translated as CASSVQESTDTQYF.